What follows is one TCR beta chain and its context. In the source study's methods: Estimation of nucleated cell counts relied on the amplification of reference gene primers. Profiled with immunoSEQ multiplex PCR; TCRdb holds only in-frame clones, not every one. The DNA gave D and trimming, while V, J and clone size come from that table. The sample has some 110,000 clones, 92% seen once; the top ten hold around 2%. V lost 4 bases and J 9 bases, leaving 16 bases between the germline ends. Germline-derived CDR1 and CDR2 are LGHNA and YNFKEQ. There are 14 residues in the CDR3. The data derive from a study of blood T cell repertoires in COVID-19. Study-wide context: Collection of acute and convalescent COVID-19 samples took place in the United States, Italy and Spain.

Patients of the Seattle cohort, enrolled during active infection, were followed longitudinally. This chain uses TRBV4-2 with TRBJ2-1, with a tentative D call TRBD2 (5 bases). The specimen was peripheral blood. The clonotype comes from a man aged 50 to 59 with COVID-19, enrolled during active disease. This CDR3 is CASSPPDDAGEQFF. CDR3 in DNA: TGTGCCAGCAGCCCCCCGGACGATGCGGGTGAGCAGTTCTTC.